What follows are 20 T cell receptor beta chains derived from one specimen sequenced in a study of T cell clusters in autoimmune cytopenias (dated by TCRdb to the late 2010s). TCRdb shows the sequencer as Illumina MiSeq. TRB rearrangements were amplified by multiplex PCR using a touch-down protocol with TRB-A and TRB-B primer pools mixed in one tube. One entry per CDR3 protein sequence results from the TCRdb reprocessing of the reads, with DNA left out. The table of this sample itemizes a few thousand distinct CDR3 sequences. About 20% of the sample is taken by the ten largest. TRB amplification used around 250 ng of peripheral blood genomic DNA, tens of thousands of genome equivalents, per sample. Material: peripheral blood. All receptors derive from a human donor with an autoimmune cytopenia or autoimmune hepatitis (not recorded which).

The chain combines TRBV6-2 or TRBV6-3 with TRBJ2-5; TCRdb reports TRBD2, a call that lacks DNA to check it against. This CDR3 spans 15 amino acids. Germline values: CDR1 MNHEY, CDR2 SVGEGT. CDR3 sequence: CASSYDSSGQETQYF.

The chain employs TRBV5-1 and TRBJ2-3. CDR3 length: 12 amino acids. Germline-derived CDR1 and CDR2 are SGHRS and YFSETQ. This chain's CDR3 is CASRLQSDTQYF.

The chain combines TRBV11-3 with TRBJ1-1; TCRdb's D call of TRBD1 is untestable without DNA. This CDR3 region has 14 residues. The germline V gene has CDR1 SGHNT and CDR2 YENEEA. CDR3 in amino acids: CVRSPHRSNTEAFF.

CDR3 in amino acids: CASSSGDRYEQYF. This chain links TRBV5-6 with TRBJ2-7; the D call of TRBD1 rests on TCRdb alone, since no DNA is present to check it. Germline V CDR1 and CDR2: SGHDT, YYEEEE. The length of the CDR3 is 13 residues. The full variable domain, rest sourced from reference TRBV5-6 and TRBJ2-7, is DAGVTQSPTHLIKTRGQQVTLRCSPKSGHDTVSWYQQALGQGPQFIFQYYEEEERQRGNFPDRFSGHQFPNYSSELNVNALLLGDSALYLCASSSGDRYEQYFGPGTRLTVT.

According to its frequency, this clonotype is medium-sized (0.01 to 0.1%). The chain joins TRBV30 to TRBJ1-4. CDR1 is GTSNPN, CDR2 SVGIG, per germline (reference sequence). This CDR3 comprises 13 residues. CDR3 sequence reads: CAWAGQTNEKLFF.

This clonotype is called medium-sized based on its frequency. This chain joins TRBV6-2 or TRBV6-3 and TRBJ2-1; TCRdb proposes TRBD2, but this gene call is untestable without DNA. Per the germline V gene, CDR1 is MNHEY and CDR2 is SVGEGT. The CDR3 loop spans 12 amino acids. This CDR3 is CATAQSYNEQFF.

The rearrangement joins TRBV6-5 to TRBJ1-2; TCRdb's D call of TRBD1 is untestable without DNA. Germline V lookup: CDR1 MNHEY, CDR2 SVGAGI. The CDR3 covers 16 residues. The CDR3 loop is CASKLGGMGQNYGYTF.

This clonotype is called medium-sized (0.01 to 0.1%) based on its frequency. The V and J genes are TRBV27 and TRBJ2-1. The CDR3 sequence is 11 residues long. The germline CDR1 and CDR2 sequences are MNHEY and SMNVEV (reference sequence). CDR3 sequence reads: CASSFMREQFF.

The chain employs TRBV11-2 and TRBJ2-1. The CDR3 is made up of 12 amino acids. Looked up from germline, CDR1 is SGHAT and CDR2 is FQNNGV. CDR3 in amino acids: CASSSENNEEFF.

This sequence joins TRBV5-1 and TRBJ2-1; TCRdb gives TRBD1 as the D gene, but with no DNA this cannot be confirmed. Germline values: CDR1 SGHRS, CDR2 YFSETQ. The CDR3 loop spans 15 amino acids. CDR3 sequence: CASSLGWQGATEQFF.

V usage is TRBV7-6 and J usage is TRBJ2-5; TCRdb proposes TRBD2, but this gene call is untestable without DNA. Germline V CDR1 and CDR2: SGHVS, FNYEAQ. The CDR3 consists of 15 residues. CDR3: CASSPTSGGQETQYF. Supplemented by reference TRBV7-6 and TRBJ2-5, the full variable domain reads GAGVSQSPRYKVTKRGQDVALRCDPISGHVSLYWYRQALGQGPEFLTYFNYEAQQDKSGLPNDRFSAERPEGSISTLTIQRTEQRDSAMYRCASSPTSGGQETQYFGPGTRLLVL.

The chain is built from TRBV5-1 and TRBJ2-3. Per the germline V gene, CDR1 is SGHRS and CDR2 is YFSETQ. CDR3 length: 15 amino acids. The CDR3 sequence: CASSPLSGSTDTQYF. The full variable domain, in which reference TRBV5-1 and TRBJ2-3 provide the parts outside the CDR3, is KAGVTQTPRYLIKTRGQQVTLSCSPISGHRSVSWYQQTPGQGLQFLFEYFSETQRNKGNFPGRFSGRQFSNSRSEMNVSTLELGDSALYLCASSPLSGSTDTQYFGPGTRLTVL.

By frequency, this clonotype registers large. This rearrangement joins TRBV29-1 to TRBJ2-7; with no DNA, the TCRdb D assignment of TRBD1 cannot be verified. This CDR3 is 12 amino acids long. CDR1 is SQVTM and CDR2 is ANQGSEA in the germline V gene. The CDR3 protein is CSAKRDTYEQYF.

The chain employs TRBV20-1 and TRBJ2-7; TCRdb's D gene call, TRBD1, goes unchecked for lack of DNA. The CDR3 sequence is 12 residues long. From germline, CDR1 is DFQATT and CDR2 SNEGSKA (reference sequence). CDR3 amino acids: CSATRTGIEQYF.

The chain carries TRBV7-2 and TRBJ2-5; TCRdb proposes TRBD2, but this gene call is untestable without DNA. This CDR3 is 17 amino acids long. The germline V gene encodes CDR1 SGHTA and CDR2 FQGNSA. The CDR3 protein is CASSYRAGGTSQETQYF.

Considering frequency, this clonotype is medium-sized (0.01 to 0.1%). The chain recombines TRBV6-5 with TRBJ2-3; TCRdb reports TRBD2, a call that lacks DNA to check it against. Germline V gives CDR1 MNHEY, CDR2 SVGAGI. CDR3 length: 16 residues. This chain's CDR3 is CASSSSGLGATDTQYF.

This clonotype shows up as large (0.1 to 1%) by frequency. The J gene is TRBJ1-5, the V gene TRBV6-6; TCRdb indicates TRBD1, and absent DNA this call remains unverified. This CDR3 spans 16 amino acids. The germline V gene encodes CDR1 MNHNY and CDR2 SVGAGI (reference sequence). CDR3 amino acids: CASSNAGGRGNQPQHF.

This chain's CDR3 is CASSYSPTSGVYNEQFF. V usage is TRBV6-5 and J usage is TRBJ2-1; the D call of TRBD2 rests on TCRdb alone, since no DNA is present to check it. The germline gives CDR1 MNHEY, CDR2 SVGAGI. This CDR3 is 17 amino acids long.

Judged by frequency, this clonotype is medium-sized. This chain connects TRBV30 to TRBJ1-4. The CDR3 extends over 13 amino acids. Germline CDR1 is GTSNPN and CDR2 is SVGIG (reference sequence). The CDR3 spells CAWSGQGNEKLFF.

This clonotype shows up as medium-sized by frequency. CDR3 region: CASSIDRIGQGANTDTQYF. The chain couples TRBV19 to TRBJ2-3; TCRdb proposes TRBD1, but this gene call is untestable without DNA. CDR1 is LNHDA and CDR2 is SQIVND in the germline V gene (reference sequence). The CDR3 has 19 residues.